This T cell receptor (beta chain) was sequenced during a study of lymphopenia after photon versus proton radiotherapy. Study-wide findings and caveats: Better survival with proton therapy was suggested as possible, not demonstrated. Photon-treated patients lost naive T cells and TCR diversity; proton-treated stayed stable. After lymphocyte nadir, photon-treated repertoires showed oligoclonal expansion, especially CD8+ Temra.

With respect to this clone: No antigen is known for it.

V trimming: 4 bases; J trimming: 8 bases; junction bases outside the gene matches: 6. Germline CDR1 MNHNS, CDR2 SASEGT. The CDR3 extends over 13 amino acids. Using immunoSEQ multiplex PCR, the repertoire was profiled, and TCRdb retains in-frame clones only, with some absent. The sample has 15,000 or so clones, approximately 90% seen once. Sample: peripheral blood, taken from a patient treated with proton-based radiotherapy. This clonotype originated in a man in his 70s with pancreatic cancer. The chain links TRBV6-1 to TRBJ1-2; 8 nucleotides agree with TRBD1. CDR3 protein: CASSATGGRGYTF. In DNA, the CDR3 is TGTGCCAGCAGTGCTACAGGGGGTAGGGGCTACACCTTC.